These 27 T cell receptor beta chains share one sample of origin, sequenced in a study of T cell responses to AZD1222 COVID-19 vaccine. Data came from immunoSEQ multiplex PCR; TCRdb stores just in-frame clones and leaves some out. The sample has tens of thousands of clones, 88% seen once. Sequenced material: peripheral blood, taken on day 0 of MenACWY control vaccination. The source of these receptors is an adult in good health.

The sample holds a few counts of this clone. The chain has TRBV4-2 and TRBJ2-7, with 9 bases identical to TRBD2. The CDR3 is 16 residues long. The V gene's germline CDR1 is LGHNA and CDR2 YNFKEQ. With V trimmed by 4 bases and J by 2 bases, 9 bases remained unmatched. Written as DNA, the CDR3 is TGTGCCAGCAGCCGTATAATGACTAGCGGTACCTACGAGCAGTACTTC. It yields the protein CASSRIMTSGTYEQYF.

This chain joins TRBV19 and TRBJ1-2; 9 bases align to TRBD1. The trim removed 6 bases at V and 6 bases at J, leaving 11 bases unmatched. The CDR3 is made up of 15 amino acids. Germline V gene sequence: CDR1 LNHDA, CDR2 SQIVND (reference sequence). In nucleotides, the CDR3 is TGTGCCAGTAGCGAACAGGGGGCGAACGGTAATGGCTACACCTTC. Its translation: CASSEQGANGNGYTF.

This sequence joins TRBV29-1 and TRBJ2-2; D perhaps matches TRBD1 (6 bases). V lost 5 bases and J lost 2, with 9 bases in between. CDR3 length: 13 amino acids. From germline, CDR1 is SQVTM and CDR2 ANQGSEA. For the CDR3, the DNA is TGCAGCGTTTCGGACAGTAACACCGGGGAGCTGTTTTTT. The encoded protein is CSVSDSNTGELFF.

Written as DNA, the CDR3 is TGTGCCAGCAGAGTGACCGGCACAGATACGCAGTATTTT. Translating it yields CASRVTGTDTQYF. The chain is built from TRBV7-3 and TRBJ2-3, with no clear D. Germline CDR1 reads SGHTA; CDR2 reads FQGTGA. V lost 6 bases, J lost 1 base, and 8 bases lay in between. This CDR3 has 13 amino acids.

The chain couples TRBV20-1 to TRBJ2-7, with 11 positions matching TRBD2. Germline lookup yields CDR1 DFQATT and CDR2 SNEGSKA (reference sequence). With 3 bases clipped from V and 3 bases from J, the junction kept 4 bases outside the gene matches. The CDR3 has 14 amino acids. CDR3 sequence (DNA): TGCAGTGCTAGTAGGCTAGCGGGAGGCTACGAGCAGTACTTC. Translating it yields CSASRLAGGYEQYF.

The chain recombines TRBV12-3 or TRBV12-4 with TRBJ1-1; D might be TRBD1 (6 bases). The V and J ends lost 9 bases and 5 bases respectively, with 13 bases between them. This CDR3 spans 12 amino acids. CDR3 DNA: TGTGCCAGTAATCAGGGGCGAACTGAAGCTTTCTTT. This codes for CASNQGRTEAFF.

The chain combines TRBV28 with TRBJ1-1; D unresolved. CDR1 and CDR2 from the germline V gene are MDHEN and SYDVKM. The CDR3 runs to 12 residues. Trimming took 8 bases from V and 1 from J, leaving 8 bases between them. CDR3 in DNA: TGTGCCAGCTACCGGCCGAACACTGAAGCTTTCTTT. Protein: CASYRPNTEAFF.

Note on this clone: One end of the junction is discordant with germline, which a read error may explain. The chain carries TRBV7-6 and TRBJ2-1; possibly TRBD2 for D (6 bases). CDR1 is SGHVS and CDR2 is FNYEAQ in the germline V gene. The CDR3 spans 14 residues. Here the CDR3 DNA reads TGTGCCAGCAGCCTAGCGATATCTTACAATGAGCAGTTCTTC. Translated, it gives CASSLAISYNEQFF. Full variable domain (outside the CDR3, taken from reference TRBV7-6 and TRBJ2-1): GAGVSQSPRYKVTKRGQDVALRCDPISGHVSLYWYRQALGQGPEFLTYFNYEAQQDKSGLPNDRFSAERPEGSISTLTIQRTEQRDSAMYRCASSLAISYNEQFFGPGTRLTVL.

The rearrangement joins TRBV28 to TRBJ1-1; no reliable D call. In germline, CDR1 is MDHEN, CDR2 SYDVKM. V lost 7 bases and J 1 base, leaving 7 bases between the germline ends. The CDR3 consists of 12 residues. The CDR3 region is CASKPENTEAFF. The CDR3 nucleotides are TGTGCCAGCAAACCAGAGAACACTGAAGCTTTCTTT.

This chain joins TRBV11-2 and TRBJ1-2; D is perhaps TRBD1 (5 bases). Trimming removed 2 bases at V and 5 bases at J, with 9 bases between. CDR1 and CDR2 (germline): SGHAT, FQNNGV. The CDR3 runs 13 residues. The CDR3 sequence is CASSLQGSYGYTF. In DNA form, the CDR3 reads TGTGCCAGCAGCTTACAGGGATCATATGGCTACACCTTC.

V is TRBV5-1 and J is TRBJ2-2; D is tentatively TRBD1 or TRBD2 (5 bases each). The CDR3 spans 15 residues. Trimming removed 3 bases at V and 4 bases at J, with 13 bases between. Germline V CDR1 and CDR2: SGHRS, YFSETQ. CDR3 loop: CASSWDPRATGELFF. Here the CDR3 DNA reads TGCGCCAGCAGCTGGGACCCGCGGGCCACCGGGGAGCTGTTTTTT.

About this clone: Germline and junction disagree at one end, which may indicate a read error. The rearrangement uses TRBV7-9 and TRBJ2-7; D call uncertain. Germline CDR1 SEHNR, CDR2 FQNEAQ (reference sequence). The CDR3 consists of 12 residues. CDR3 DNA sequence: TGTGCCGGCAGCCTACAACTGGACGAGCAGTACTTC. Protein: CAGSLQLDEQYF.

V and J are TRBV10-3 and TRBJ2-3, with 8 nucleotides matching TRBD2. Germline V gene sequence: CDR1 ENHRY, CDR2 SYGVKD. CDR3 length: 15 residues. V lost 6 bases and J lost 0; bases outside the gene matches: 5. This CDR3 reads CAIRELAESTDTQYF. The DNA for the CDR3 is TGTGCCATCAGGGAACTAGCGGAGAGCACAGATACGCAGTATTTT.

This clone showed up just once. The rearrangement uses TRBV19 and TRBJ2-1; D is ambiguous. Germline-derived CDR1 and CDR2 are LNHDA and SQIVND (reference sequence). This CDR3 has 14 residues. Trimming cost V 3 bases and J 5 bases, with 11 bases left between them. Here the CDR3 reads CASSIPLRNNEQFF. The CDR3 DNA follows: TGTGCCAGTAGTATCCCATTACGAAACAATGAGCAGTTCTTC.

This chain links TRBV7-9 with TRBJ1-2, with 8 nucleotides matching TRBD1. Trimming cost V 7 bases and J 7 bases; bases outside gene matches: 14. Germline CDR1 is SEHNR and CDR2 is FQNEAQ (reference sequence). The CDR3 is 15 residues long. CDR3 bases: TGTGCCAGCAACAACGCCCGGGACAGGATCCCTGGCTACACCTTC. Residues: CASNNARDRIPGYTF.

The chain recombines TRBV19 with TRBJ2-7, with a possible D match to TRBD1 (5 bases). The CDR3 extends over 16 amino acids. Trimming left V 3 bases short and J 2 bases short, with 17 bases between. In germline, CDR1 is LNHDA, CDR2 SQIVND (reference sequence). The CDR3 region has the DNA TGTGCCAGTAGTATCGGTTTTGGGGCACCGCCCTACGAGCAGTACTTC. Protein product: CASSIGFGAPPYEQYF. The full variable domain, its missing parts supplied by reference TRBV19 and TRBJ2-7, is DGGITQSPKYLFRKEGQNVTLSCEQNLNHDAMYWYRQDPGQGLRLIYYSQIVNDFQKGDIAEGYSVSREKKESFPLTVTSAQKNPTAFYLCASSIGFGAPPYEQYFGPGTRLTVT.

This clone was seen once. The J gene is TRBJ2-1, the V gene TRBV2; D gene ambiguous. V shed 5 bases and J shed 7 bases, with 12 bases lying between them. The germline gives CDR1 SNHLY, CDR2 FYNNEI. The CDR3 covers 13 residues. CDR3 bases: TGTGCCAGCAGTCGGACGGTCGGGAATGAGCAGTTCTTC. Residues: CASSRTVGNEQFF.

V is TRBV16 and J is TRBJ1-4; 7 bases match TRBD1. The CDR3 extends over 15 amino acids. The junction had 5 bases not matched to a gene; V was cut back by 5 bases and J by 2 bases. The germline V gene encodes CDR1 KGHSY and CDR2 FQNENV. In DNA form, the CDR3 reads TGTGCCAGCAGCTCCGGACAGGTGACTAATGAAAAACTGTTTTTT. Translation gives CASSSGQVTNEKLFF.

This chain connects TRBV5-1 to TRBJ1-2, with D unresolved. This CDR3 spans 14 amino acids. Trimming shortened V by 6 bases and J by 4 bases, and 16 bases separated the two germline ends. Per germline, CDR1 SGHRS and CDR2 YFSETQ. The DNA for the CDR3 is TGCGCCAGCACCCAGGAAGGGAGCGGCTATGGCTACACCTTC. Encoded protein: CASTQEGSGYGYTF.

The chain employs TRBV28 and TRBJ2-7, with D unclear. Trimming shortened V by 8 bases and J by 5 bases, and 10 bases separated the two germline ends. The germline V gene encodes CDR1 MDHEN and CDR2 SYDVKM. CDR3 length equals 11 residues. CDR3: CASGPRHEQYF. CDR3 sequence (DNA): TGTGCCAGCGGGCCCCGACACGAGCAGTACTTC. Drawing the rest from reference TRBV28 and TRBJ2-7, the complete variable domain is DVKVTQSSRYLVKRTGEKVFLECVQDMDHENMFWYRQDPGLGLRLIYFSYDVKMKEKGDIPEGYSVSREKKERFSLILESASTNQTSMYLCASGPRHEQYFGPGTRLTVT.

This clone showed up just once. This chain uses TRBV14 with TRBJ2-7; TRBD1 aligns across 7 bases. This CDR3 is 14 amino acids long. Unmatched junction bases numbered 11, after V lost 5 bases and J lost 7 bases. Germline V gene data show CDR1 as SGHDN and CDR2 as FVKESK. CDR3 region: CASSGGQTLGEQYF. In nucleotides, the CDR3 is TGTGCCAGCAGCGGGGGACAGACACTGGGGGAGCAGTACTTC.

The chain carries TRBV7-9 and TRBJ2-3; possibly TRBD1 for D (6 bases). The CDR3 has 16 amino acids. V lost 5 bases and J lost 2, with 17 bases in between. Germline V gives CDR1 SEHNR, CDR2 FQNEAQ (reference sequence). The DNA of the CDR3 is TGTGCCAGCAGCCCCCCGGACAGTTCGTTCACAGATACGCAGTATTTT. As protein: CASSPPDSSFTDTQYF. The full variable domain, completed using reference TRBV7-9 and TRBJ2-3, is DTGVSQNPRHKITKRGQNVTFRCDPISEHNRLYWYRQTLGQGPEFLTYFQNEAQLEKSRLLSDRFSAERPKGSFSTLEIQRTEQGDSAMYLCASSPPDSSFTDTQYFGPGTRLTVL.

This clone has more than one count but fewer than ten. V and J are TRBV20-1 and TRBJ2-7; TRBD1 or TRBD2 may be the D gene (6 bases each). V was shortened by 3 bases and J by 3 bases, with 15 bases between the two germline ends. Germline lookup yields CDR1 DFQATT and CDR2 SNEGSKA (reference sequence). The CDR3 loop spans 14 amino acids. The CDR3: CSASLRLGGYEQYF. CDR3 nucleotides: TGCAGTGCTAGTTTGAGACTAGGGGGCTACGAGCAGTACTTC.

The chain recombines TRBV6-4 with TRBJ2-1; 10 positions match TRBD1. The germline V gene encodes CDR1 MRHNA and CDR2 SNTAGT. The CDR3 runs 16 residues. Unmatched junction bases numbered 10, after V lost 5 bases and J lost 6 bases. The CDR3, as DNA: TGTGCCAGCAGTAGGGGGGGGACAGGGGCTTTCAATGAGCAGTTCTTC. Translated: CASSRGGTGAFNEQFF.

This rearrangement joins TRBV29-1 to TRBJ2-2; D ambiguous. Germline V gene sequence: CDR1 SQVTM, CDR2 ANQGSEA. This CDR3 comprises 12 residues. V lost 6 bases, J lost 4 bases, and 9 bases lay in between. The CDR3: CSVSPVTGELFF. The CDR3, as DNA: TGCAGCGTCTCCCCGGTCACCGGGGAGCTGTTTTTT.

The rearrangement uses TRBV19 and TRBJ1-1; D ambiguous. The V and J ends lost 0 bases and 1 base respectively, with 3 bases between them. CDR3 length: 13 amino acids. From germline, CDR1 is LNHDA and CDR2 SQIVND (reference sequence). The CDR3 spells CASSIEGNTEAFF. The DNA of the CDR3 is TGTGCCAGTAGTATAGAAGGGAACACTGAAGCTTTCTTT.

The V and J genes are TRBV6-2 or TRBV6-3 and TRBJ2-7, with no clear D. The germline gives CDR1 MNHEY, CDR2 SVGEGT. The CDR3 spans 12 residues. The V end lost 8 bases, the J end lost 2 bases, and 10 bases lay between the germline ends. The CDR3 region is CASRRGTYEQYF. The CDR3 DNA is TGTGCCAGCCGCCGTGGGACCTACGAGCAGTACTTC.